These 2 T cell receptor beta chains were all obtained from the same sample, sequenced in a study of T-cell reconstitution after alpha-beta-depleted transplantation in children. Unique molecular identifiers were used in preparing the TCRbeta library. TCRdb itself ran the PCR reads through MiXCR, one entry per CDR3 protein. Altogether approximately 190,000 distinct CDR3 sequences are present, about 8.2% being singletons, with the ten largest covering roughly 35%. Sample: PBMCs, mostly from graft donor cells, taken 360 days after TCRalphabeta/CD19-depleted stem cell transplant. These receptors all stem from a male patient between 2 and 10 years old who had a stem cell transplant for acute myeloid leukemia, so the T cells may come from the graft donor.

The chain has TRBV12-3 or TRBV12-4 and TRBJ1-5; perhaps TRBD1 as D (6 bases). V was pared by 3 bases and J by 5 bases, with 11 bases between. The CDR3 has 14 residues. In DNA form, the CDR3 reads TGTGCCAGCAGTTTGGCCCGGACAGATCAGCCCCAGCATTTT. Its protein is CASSLARTDQPQHF.

J is TRBJ2-7 and V is TRBV20-1; D is undetermined. Germline V gives CDR1 DFQATT, CDR2 SNEGSKA (reference sequence). This CDR3 contains 13 residues. Trimming pared 1 base from V and 2 bases from J, leaving 9 bases between. CDR3 bases: TGCAGTGCTAGAGTCTCGGAAGCCTACGAGCAGTACTTC. As protein: CSARVSEAYEQYF.